The table lists the clone carrying this T cell receptor (beta chain) with many counts. The antigen remains undetermined. The record originates from a study of regulatory T cells in long-lasting Graves disease. Findings of the study overall: The study found TRBV28, TRBJ1-2 and TRBJ2-5 favored in persistent disease.

The time point here: newly diagnosed GD, antithyroid drugs for less than 3 months. The TCR library was prepared using RNA isolated from PBMCs. The CDR3 has 15 amino acids. CDR1 and CDR2 (germline): KGHSH, LQKENI. J was trimmed by 5 bases and V by 2 bases; bases with no gene match: 3. Combining iRepertoire HTBI primers with Arm-PCR of CDR3 regions, the authors built TCR beta libraries. TCRdb fed the multiplex PCR reads into MiXCR, producing one record per CDR3 protein. This sample has approximately 560,000 distinct CDR3 sequences, with approximately 16% found just once. In addition, the sample was reused for a study of T cells in Graves' hyperthyroidism and ophthalmopathy.

This sequence was found in a man younger than 35 with Graves disease. The rearrangement links TRBV18 to TRBJ2-2; 9 bases align to TRBD1. Sequencing was performed on peripheral blood mononuclear cells (PBMCs), taken at new diagnosis, from a patient treated with antithyroid drugs. CDR3 sequence: CASSPSGQGTGELFF. In DNA, the CDR3 is TGTGCCAGCTCACCATCGGGACAGGGAACCGGGGAGCTGTTTTTT.